Below are 9 T cell receptor beta chains sequenced from a single sample in a study of blood T cell repertoires in COVID-19. The data were produced by immunoSEQ multiplex PCR, yet TCRdb's version contains in-frame clones alone and is incomplete. The sample lists more than 120,000 clones; 84% were seen once. Sequenced material: PBMCs or T cells enriched from blood (not recorded which). These receptors were collected from a man between 50 and 59 years old in a cohort exposed to, infected with or recovered from COVID-19 (not recorded which).

V usage is TRBV30 and J usage is TRBJ1-1; D unclear. V was cut by 7 bases and J by 8 bases, with 17 bases left in between. CDR1 is GTSNPN and CDR2 is SVGIG in the germline V gene (reference sequence). The CDR3 is 12 amino acids. This CDR3 reads CASLYRRREAFF. CDR3 DNA: TGTGCCTCCCTGTATAGGAGGCGCGAAGCTTTCTTT.

This clone was picked up a small number of times. The chain uses TRBV9 and TRBJ2-7, with D perhaps matching TRBD2 (5 bases). The CDR3 length is 15 residues. Deletions cut 4 bases from V and 0 bases from J, with 14 bases between. Germline V gives CDR1 SGDLS, CDR2 YYNGEE. This CDR3 reads CASSPRTYSSYEQYF. CDR3 DNA: TGTGCCAGCAGCCCCCGGACTTACAGCTCCTACGAGCAGTACTTC.

The chain is built from TRBV19 and TRBJ2-7; D perhaps matches TRBD1 (7 bases). The germline V gene encodes CDR1 LNHDA and CDR2 SQIVND (reference sequence). V dropped 3 bases and J dropped 0 bases, with 18 bases sitting between them. CDR3 size: 17 residues. The CDR3 protein is CASSIDSQGRLSYEQYF. For the CDR3, the DNA is TGTGCCAGTAGTATTGACTCACAGGGGAGGCTCTCCTACGAGCAGTACTTC.

CDR3 DNA sequence: TGTGCCAGCAGCTTGGAAGGGGTCTATGGCTACACCTTC. Its protein is CASSLEGVYGYTF. This sequence joins TRBV5-4 and TRBJ1-2; tentatively, D is TRBD1 (5 bases). The V gene lost 0 bases and the J gene lost 4 bases, with 7 bases spanning the gap. Germline CDR1 is SGHNT and CDR2 is YYREEE (reference sequence). CDR3 length: 13 residues. The full variable domain, with the rest looked up from reference TRBV5-4 and TRBJ1-2, is ETGVTQSPTHLIKTRGQQVTLRCSSQSGHNTVSWYQQALGQGPQFIFQYYREEENGRGNFPPRFSGLQFPNYSSELNVNALELDDSALYLCASSLEGVYGYTFGSGTRLTVV.

A few counts support this clone. V usage is TRBV18 and J usage is TRBJ1-5; no definite D call. The germline V gene encodes CDR1 KGHSH and CDR2 LQKENI. The CDR3 consists of 15 residues. The V and J ends lost 2 bases and 7 bases respectively, with 15 bases between them. The CDR3 nucleotides are TGTGCCAGCTCACCAAATCCGGGGTCAGGCCAGCCCCAGCATTTT. It yields the protein CASSPNPGSGQPQHF.

The chain recombines TRBV11-1 with TRBJ1-2; TRBD1 is a possible D gene (6 bases). CDR1 is SGHAT and CDR2 is FQDESV in the germline V gene (reference sequence). With 0 bases removed from V and 4 bases from J, the gap between germline ends came to 18 bases. The length of the CDR3 is 17 residues. CDR3: CASSLAATGILSYGYTF. As DNA, the CDR3 is TGTGCCAGCAGCTTAGCGGCCACAGGGATTCTGAGCTATGGCTACACCTTC.

J is TRBJ2-7 and V is TRBV11-2, with TRBD2 matching over 9 bases. Germline CDR1 and CDR2: SGHAT and FQNNGV. CDR3 length equals 13 residues. With V trimmed by 5 bases and J by 4 bases, 3 bases remained unmatched. The CDR3 is CASSGGLAYEQYF. The CDR3 coding sequence is TGTGCCAGCAGCGGGGGACTAGCATACGAGCAGTACTTC.

The gene calls are TRBV4-3 and TRBJ1-1; 9 bases line up with TRBD1. In germline, CDR1 is LGHNA, CDR2 YSLEER. This CDR3 has 17 amino acids. The V and J ends lost 0 bases and 4 bases, in that order; junction bases with no gene match: 9. Here the CDR3 reads CASSQDWGQGIGTEAFF. The CDR3 DNA sequence: TGCGCCAGCAGCCAAGATTGGGGACAGGGTATCGGCACTGAAGCTTTCTTT.

The rearrangement links TRBV19 to TRBJ2-1, with D perhaps TRBD1 (8 bases). The V and J ends lost 7 bases and 7 bases respectively, with 17 bases between them. CDR1 LNHDA and CDR2 SQIVND come from the germline V gene (reference sequence). The CDR3 is 14 residues long. In DNA, the CDR3 is TGTGCCAGTAAAGACAGGGGAGGGCGGAATGAGCAGTTCTTC. It translates to CASKDRGGRNEQFF.